Below are 25 T cell receptor beta chains sequenced from a single sample in a study of CD8 T cells in ankylosing spondylitis. Findings and caveats of the study: Characteristic, it appeared, of ankylosing spondylitis blood was a TCR beta motif of eight highly homologous variants.

No antigen is known for these receptors. TCRdb re-analysed the 5' RACE reads in MiXCR, keeping a single row per CDR3 protein. The sample has roughly 700,000 distinct CDR3 sequences; roughly 19% are singletons. Source material: blood, either unsorted or a sorted T cell fraction (not recorded which). Receptors originate from a male donor with ankylosing spondylitis.

J is TRBJ2-5 and V is TRBV12-3 or TRBV12-4, with D perhaps matching TRBD2 (5 bases). Trimming removed 5 bases from V and 7 bases from J, with 11 bases in between. The CDR3 runs to 12 residues. The CDR3 is CASSVGGATQYF. The CDR3 nucleotides read TGTGCCAGCAGTGTTGGAGGTGCGACCCAGTACTTC.

This clonotype was seen more than once but under ten times. The CDR3 sequence: CASSFGQVYEQYF. In DNA form, the CDR3 reads TGTGCCAGCAGCTTCGGACAGGTCTACGAGCAGTACTTC. The chain joins TRBV5-6 to TRBJ2-7, with 7 bases identical to TRBD1. V lost 2 bases to trimming and J lost 3 bases; unmatched junction nucleotides: 2. This CDR3 has 13 amino acids. Germline V gene lookup returns CDR1 SGHDT and CDR2 YYEEEE.

This clonotype turned up a few times. The chain carries TRBV9 and TRBJ1-5; D perhaps matches TRBD1 (6 bases). Germline assignment: CDR1 SGDLS and CDR2 YYNGEE. The CDR3 consists of 14 residues. The V end was cut by 4 bases, the J end by 4 bases, with 12 bases between. The CDR3 loop reads CASSSSGTNQPQHF. DNA of the CDR3: TGTGCCAGCAGCAGCTCAGGGACAAATCAGCCCCAGCATTTT.

This clonotype was detected a few times. The chain couples TRBV25-1 to TRBJ2-3, with 10 bases that match TRBD2. Germline-derived CDR1 and CDR2 are MGHDK and SYGVNS. This CDR3 has 16 amino acids. J gave up 3 bases and V 5 bases, and 8 bases lay outside the gene matches. The CDR3 DNA reads as TGTGCCAGCAGTCTCCGAGCGGGGGGGCAGACAGATACGCAGTATTTT. Its translation: CASSLRAGGQTDTQYF. Supplemented by reference TRBV25-1 and TRBJ2-3, the full variable domain reads EADIYQTPRYLVIGTGKKITLECSQTMGHDKMYWYQQDPGMELHLIHYSYGVNSTEKGDLSSESTVSRIRTEHFPLTLESARPSHTSQYLCASSLRAGGQTDTQYFGPGTRLTVL.

The rearrangement links TRBV5-1 to TRBJ2-7; 14 bases are a match to TRBD2. J was trimmed by 4 bases and V by 3 bases; bases with no gene match: 6. CDR1 and CDR2 from the germline V gene are SGHRS and YFSETQ. The CDR3 spans 16 residues. CDR3 nucleotide sequence: TGCGCCAGCAGCTGGACTAGCGGGGGGACCCCATACGAGCAGTACTTC. Translation gives CASSWTSGGTPYEQYF.

This clonotype was observed a handful of times. This chain joins TRBV5-6 and TRBJ1-2; no definite D call. Trimming took off 1 base at V and 6 bases at J, with 7 bases between the two ends. Germline V gene lookup returns CDR1 SGHDT and CDR2 YYEEEE. The CDR3 is made up of 12 amino acids. CDR3 sequence: CASSLTLNGYTF. CDR3 coding DNA: TGTGCCAGCAGCTTGACCCTAAATGGCTACACCTTC.

This clonotype was seen once. The chain uses TRBV20-1 and TRBJ1-6; tentative D call: TRBD1 (5 bases). With 6 bases removed from V and 3 bases from J, the gap between germline ends came to 15 bases. The CDR3 is made up of 15 amino acids. Germline V gene data show CDR1 as DFQATT and CDR2 as SNEGSKA (reference sequence). The CDR3 protein is CSADHRDLYNSPLHF. The CDR3 DNA is TGCAGTGCCGACCACCGGGACCTCTATAATTCACCCCTCCACTTT.

This clonotype was detected ten times or more. J is TRBJ2-3 and V is TRBV5-1; 10 nucleotides match TRBD2. Germline trimming cut 4 bases from V and 1 base from J; bases unmatched to any gene: 9. This CDR3 comprises 17 residues. CDR1 SGHRS and CDR2 YFSETQ come from the germline V gene. CDR3 in amino acids: CASSTGSGTSGTDTQYF. The CDR3 nucleotides are TGCGCCAGCAGCACTGGATCCGGGACTAGCGGCACAGATACGCAGTATTTT.

This clonotype was seen a handful of times. The chain recombines TRBV29-1 with TRBJ2-1; D remains unclear. This CDR3 spans 11 amino acids. The germline V gene encodes CDR1 SQVTM and CDR2 ANQGSEA. The V end lost 7 bases, the J end lost 4 bases, and 8 bases lay between the germline ends. The CDR3 nucleotides read TGCAGCGCCGAGAGATACAATGAGCAGTTCTTC. Encoded protein: CSAERYNEQFF.

This clonotype was observed many times. V usage is TRBV12-3 or TRBV12-4 and J usage is TRBJ1-1, with D uncertain. Trimming stripped 7 bases from V and 6 bases from J, with 18 bases between. This CDR3 is built from 14 residues. The CDR3 region is CASTLTGGKPEAFF. In DNA form, the CDR3 reads TGTGCCAGCACCCTGACCGGAGGGAAGCCTGAAGCTTTCTTT.

In this sample, this clonotype turned up a few times. The rearrangement joins TRBV12-3 or TRBV12-4 to TRBJ2-4; TRBD1 is a possible D gene (6 bases). The CDR3 has 18 residues. Trimming took off 5 bases at V and 7 bases at J, with 27 bases between the two ends. CDR3 coding DNA: TGTGCCAGCAGTCTGTACGGACAGTCCGCGGCAAGGGTCAACATTCAGTACTTC. Protein: CASSLYGQSAARVNIQYF.

This clonotype was found a few times. V usage is TRBV7-2 and J usage is TRBJ2-1, with 8 bases that match TRBD2. J was trimmed by 6 bases and V by 5 bases; bases with no gene match: 9. This CDR3 spans 15 amino acids. From germline, CDR1 is SGHTA and CDR2 FQGNSA. The CDR3 here is CASSPTGTRGNEQFF. In DNA, the CDR3 is TGTGCCAGCAGCCCGACCGGGACTAGGGGCAATGAGCAGTTCTTC.

The chain has TRBV29-1 and TRBJ2-1; 10 positions agree with TRBD2. V gave up 2 bases and J gave up 5 bases; unmatched junction bases: 9. The CDR3 loop spans 16 amino acids. Germline V gives CDR1 SQVTM, CDR2 ANQGSEA. CDR3 protein: CSVELLIGLADNEQFF. The DNA for the CDR3 is TGCAGCGTTGAACTATTAATCGGACTAGCGGACAATGAGCAGTTCTTC.

The chain employs TRBV30 and TRBJ2-1, with a tentative D call TRBD1 (7 bases). The V and J ends lost 8 bases and 7 bases respectively, with 18 bases between them. CDR1 GTSNPN and CDR2 SVGIG come from the germline V gene (reference sequence). CDR3 length: 13 residues. The CDR3 DNA reads TGTGCCGCCAACCCGGAGGGGGCAAATGAGCAGTTCTTC. Translated: CAANPEGANEQFF.

This chain links TRBV24-1 with TRBJ2-2; D might be TRBD1 (6 bases). Germline assignment: CDR1 KGHDR and CDR2 SFDVKD. CDR3 length: 16 residues. V lost 4 bases, J lost 3 bases, and 14 bases lay in between. The CDR3 nucleotides are TGTGCCACCAGTGACCTTGGGGGCGCCGACACCGGGGAGCTGTTTTTT. Translation: CATSDLGGADTGELFF.

Only a few counts were recorded for this clonotype. V gene TRBV7-8 combines with J gene TRBJ2-3, with TRBD1 as a possible D gene (5 bases). Trimming took off 5 bases at V and 4 bases at J, with 13 bases between the two ends. This CDR3 is built from 14 residues. CDR1 is SGHVS and CDR2 is FQNEAQ in the germline V gene. CDR3: CASSIRTSPDTQYF. In DNA form, the CDR3 reads TGTGCCAGCAGCATACGGACATCGCCAGATACGCAGTATTTT.

This rearrangement joins TRBV4-3 to TRBJ2-1; 12 bases agree with TRBD2. J was trimmed by 6 bases and V by 1 base; bases with no gene match: 10. The CDR3 covers 18 residues. Germline lookup yields CDR1 LGHNA and CDR2 YSLEER. The CDR3 DNA reads TGCGCCAGCAGCCAAGCCCTCTCTACTAGCGGGAGGATCAATGAGCAGTTCTTC. Translating it yields CASSQALSTSGRINEQFF.

The J gene is TRBJ2-3, the V gene TRBV7-9; 9 positions match TRBD2. The CDR3 is made up of 16 amino acids. Trimming cost V 3 bases and J 2 bases; bases outside gene matches: 6. CDR1 and CDR2 (germline): SEHNR, FQNEAQ (reference sequence). In DNA form, the CDR3 reads TGTGCCAGCAGCTTGGCCAGCGGGGGGATCACAGATACGCAGTATTTT. The encoded protein is CASSLASGGITDTQYF.

The chain carries TRBV30 and TRBJ2-1, with D possibly being TRBD1 (7 bases). The CDR3 covers 13 residues. V was cut by 3 bases and J by 4 bases, with 10 bases left in between. Germline V CDR1 and CDR2: GTSNPN, SVGIG (reference sequence). The DNA of the CDR3 is TGTGCCTGGAGGGAGGGACAGTACAATGAGCAGTTCTTC. Its translation is CAWREGQYNEQFF.

The sample holds a few counts of this clonotype. The chain employs TRBV20-1 and TRBJ1-1; no clear D gene. Trimming pared 4 bases from V and 1 base from J, leaving 7 bases between. This CDR3 contains 12 residues. Germline V gives CDR1 DFQATT, CDR2 SNEGSKA (reference sequence). The CDR3 here is CSATTQNTEAFF. The CDR3 region has the DNA TGCAGTGCTACCACACAGAACACTGAAGCTTTCTTT.

There are a few counts of this clonotype. The chain uses TRBV7-8 and TRBJ2-2, with D possibly being TRBD1 (5 bases). The CDR3 length is 16 residues. The germline V and J ends were trimmed by 2 bases and 4 bases, with 14 bases remaining between them. From germline, CDR1 is SGHVS and CDR2 FQNEAQ. CDR3 loop: CASSLRPGYGTGELFF. CDR3 DNA sequence: TGTGCCAGCAGCTTACGTCCAGGGTATGGCACCGGGGAGCTGTTTTTT.

The chain combines TRBV3-1 with TRBJ1-1, with a tentative D call TRBD1 (5 bases). The V end lost 3 bases, the J end lost 11 bases, and 10 bases lay between the germline ends. The CDR3 loop spans 11 amino acids. Germline-derived CDR1 and CDR2 are LGHDT and YNNKEL (reference sequence). The CDR3 region has the DNA TGTGCCAGCAGCCAGGGGCGGTCGGCTTTCTTT. Residues: CASSQGRSAFF.

The CDR3 sequence: CASSPDRDYNEQFF. CDR3 DNA: TGTGCCAGCAGCCCGGACAGGGACTACAATGAGCAGTTCTTC. The chain is built from TRBV7-2 and TRBJ2-1, with 8 bases matching TRBD1. Germline V gene data show CDR1 as SGHTA and CDR2 as FQGNSA. The CDR3 has 14 residues. The junction had 3 bases not matched to a gene; V was cut back by 5 bases and J by 3 bases.

J is TRBJ2-1 and V is TRBV7-4; 10 nucleotides match TRBD2. This CDR3 spans 17 amino acids. CDR1 and CDR2 (germline): SGHVT, SQSDAQ. The J segment lost 2 bases and the V segment lost 0 bases, leaving 4 bases of the junction unmatched. CDR3 bases: TGTGCCAGCAGCTTAGCGTTAGCGGGAGGTGCCTACAATGAGCAGTTCTTC. As protein: CASSLALAGGAYNEQFF.

The chain links TRBV11-2 to TRBJ1-1; TRBD1 aligns across 11 bases. The CDR3 is 15 residues long. Trimming cost V 6 bases and J 6 bases; bases outside gene matches: 9. Looked up from germline, CDR1 is SGHAT and CDR2 is FQNNGV. CDR3 DNA: TGTGCCAGCAGACGGACAGGGGGCGGGGGCGCTGAAGCTTTCTTT. Its protein is CASRRTGGGGAEAFF.